This T cell receptor (beta chain) was obtained from a study of CD8 T cells in ankylosing spondylitis. For TCR beta, libraries came from quantitative 5'-RACE with molecular barcodes. TCRdb itself ran the 5' RACE reads through MiXCR, one entry per CDR3 protein. The sample holds a few hundred thousand distinct CDR3 sequences, roughly a tenth seen once. General observations from the study: Some motif variants were previously reported in reactive arthritis synovial fluid and blood. There was reportedly significant enrichment of clones that were disease-linked in matched ankylosing spondylitis synovial fluid.

This clonotype was detected ten times or more. Its antigen is not identified. The CDR3 length is 13 residues. V was trimmed by 4 bases and J by 2 bases, leaving 8 bases between them. CDR1 is LGHDT, CDR2 YNNKEL, per germline (reference sequence). The clonotype was recovered from a male donor with ankylosing spondylitis or in good health (not recorded which). What was sequenced was blood, either unsorted or a sorted T cell fraction (not recorded which). This chain links TRBV3-1 with TRBJ2-5; perhaps TRBD1 as D (7 bases). CDR3 loop: CASSPGGQETQYF. DNA for the CDR3: TGTGCCAGCAGCCCAGGGGGGCAAGAGACCCAGTACTTC.